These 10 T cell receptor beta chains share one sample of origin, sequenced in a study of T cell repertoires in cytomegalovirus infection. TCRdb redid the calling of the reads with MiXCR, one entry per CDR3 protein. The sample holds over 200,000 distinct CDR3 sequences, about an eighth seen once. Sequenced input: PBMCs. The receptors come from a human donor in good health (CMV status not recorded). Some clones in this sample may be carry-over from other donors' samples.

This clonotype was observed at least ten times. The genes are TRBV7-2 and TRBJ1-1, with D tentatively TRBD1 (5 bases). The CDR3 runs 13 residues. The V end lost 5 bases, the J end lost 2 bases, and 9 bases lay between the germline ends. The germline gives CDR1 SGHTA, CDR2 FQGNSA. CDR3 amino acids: CASSKTVNTEAFF. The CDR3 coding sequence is TGTGCCAGCAGCAAGACAGTTAACACTGAAGCTTTCTTT. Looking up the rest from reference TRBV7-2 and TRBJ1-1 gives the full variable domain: GAGVSQSPSNKVTEKGKDVELRCDPISGHTALYWYRQSLGQGLEFLIYFQGNSAPDKSGLPSDRFSAERTGGSVSTLTIQRTQQEDSAVYLCASSKTVNTEAFFGQGTRLTVV.

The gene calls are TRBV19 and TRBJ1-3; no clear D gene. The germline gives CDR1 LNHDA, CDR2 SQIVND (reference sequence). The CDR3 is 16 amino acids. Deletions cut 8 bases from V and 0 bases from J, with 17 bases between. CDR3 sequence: CASRSDGLLSGNTIYF. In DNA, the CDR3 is TGTGCCAGTCGATCGGACGGACTTCTCTCTGGAAACACCATATATTTT.

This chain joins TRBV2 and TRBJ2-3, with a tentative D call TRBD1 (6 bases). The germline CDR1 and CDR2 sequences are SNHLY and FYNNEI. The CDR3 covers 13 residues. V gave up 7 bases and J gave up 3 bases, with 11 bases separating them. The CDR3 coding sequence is TGTGCCAGCAACCGGGACATTACAGATACGCAGTATTTT. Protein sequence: CASNRDITDTQYF.

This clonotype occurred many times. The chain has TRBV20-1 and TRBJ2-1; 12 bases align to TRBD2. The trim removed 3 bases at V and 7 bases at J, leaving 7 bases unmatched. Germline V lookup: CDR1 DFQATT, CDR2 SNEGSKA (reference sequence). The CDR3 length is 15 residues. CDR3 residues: CSASNGLAGTNEQFF. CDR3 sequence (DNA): TGCAGTGCTAGCAATGGACTAGCGGGGACGAATGAGCAGTTCTTC.

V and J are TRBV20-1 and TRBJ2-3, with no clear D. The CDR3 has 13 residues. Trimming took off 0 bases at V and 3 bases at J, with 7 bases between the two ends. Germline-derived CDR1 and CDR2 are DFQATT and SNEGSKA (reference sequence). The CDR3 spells CSARDLGTDTQYF. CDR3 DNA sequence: TGCAGTGCTAGAGATCTGGGGACAGATACGCAGTATTTT.

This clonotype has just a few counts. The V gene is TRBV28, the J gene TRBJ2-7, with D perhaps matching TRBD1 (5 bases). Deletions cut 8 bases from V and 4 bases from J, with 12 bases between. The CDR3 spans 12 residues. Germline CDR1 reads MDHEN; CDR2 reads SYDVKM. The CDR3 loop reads CASSNQGYEQYF. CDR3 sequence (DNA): TGTGCCAGCTCTAACCAGGGTTACGAGCAGTACTTC. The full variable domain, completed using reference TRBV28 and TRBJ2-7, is DVKVTQSSRYLVKRTGEKVFLECVQDMDHENMFWYRQDPGLGLRLIYFSYDVKMKEKGDIPEGYSVSREKKERFSLILESASTNQTSMYLCASSNQGYEQYFGPGTRLTVT.

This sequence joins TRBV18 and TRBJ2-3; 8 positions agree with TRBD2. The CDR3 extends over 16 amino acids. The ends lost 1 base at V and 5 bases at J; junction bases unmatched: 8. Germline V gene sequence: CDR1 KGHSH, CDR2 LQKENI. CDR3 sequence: CASSPRNGGVRDTQYF. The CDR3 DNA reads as TGTGCCAGCTCACCACGGAACGGGGGGGTCAGAGATACGCAGTATTTT.

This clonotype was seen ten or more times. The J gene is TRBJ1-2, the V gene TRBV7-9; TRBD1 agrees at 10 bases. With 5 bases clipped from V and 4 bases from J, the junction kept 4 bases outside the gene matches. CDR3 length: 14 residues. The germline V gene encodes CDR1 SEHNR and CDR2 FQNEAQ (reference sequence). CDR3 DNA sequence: TGTGCCAGCAGCATGACAGGGGGCCTCTATGGCTACACCTTC. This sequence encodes CASSMTGGLYGYTF.

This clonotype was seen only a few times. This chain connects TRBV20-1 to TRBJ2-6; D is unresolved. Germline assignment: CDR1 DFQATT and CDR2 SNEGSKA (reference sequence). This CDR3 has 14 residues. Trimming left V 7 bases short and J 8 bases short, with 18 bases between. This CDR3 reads CSDPDPVETNVLTF. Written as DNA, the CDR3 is TGCAGTGACCCGGACCCGGTTGAGACCAACGTCCTGACTTTC.

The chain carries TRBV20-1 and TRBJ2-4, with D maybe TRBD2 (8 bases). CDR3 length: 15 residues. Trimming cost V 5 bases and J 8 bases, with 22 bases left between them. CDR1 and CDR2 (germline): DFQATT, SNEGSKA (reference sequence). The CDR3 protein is CSAPQGGGRGDIQYF. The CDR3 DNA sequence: TGCAGTGCTCCGCAGGGGGGCGGGCGGGGGGACATTCAGTACTTC.